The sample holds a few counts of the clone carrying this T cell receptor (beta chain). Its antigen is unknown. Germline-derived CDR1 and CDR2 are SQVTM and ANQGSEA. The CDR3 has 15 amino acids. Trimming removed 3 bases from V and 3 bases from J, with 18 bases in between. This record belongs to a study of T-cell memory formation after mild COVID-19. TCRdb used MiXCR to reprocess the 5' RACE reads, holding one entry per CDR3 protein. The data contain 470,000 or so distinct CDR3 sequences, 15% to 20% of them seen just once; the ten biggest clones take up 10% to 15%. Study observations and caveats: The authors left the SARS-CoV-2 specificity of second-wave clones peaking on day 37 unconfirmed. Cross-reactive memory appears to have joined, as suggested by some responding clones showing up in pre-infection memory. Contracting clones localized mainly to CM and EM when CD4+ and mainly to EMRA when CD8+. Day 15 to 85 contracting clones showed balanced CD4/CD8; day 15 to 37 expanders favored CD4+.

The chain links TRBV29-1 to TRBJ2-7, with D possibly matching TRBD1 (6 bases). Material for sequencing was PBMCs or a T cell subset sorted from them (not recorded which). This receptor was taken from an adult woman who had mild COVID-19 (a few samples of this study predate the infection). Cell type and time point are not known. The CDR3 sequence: CSVEGTTGGLYEQYF. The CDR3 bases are TGCAGCGTTGAGGGAACGACAGGCGGCCTCTACGAGCAGTACTTC.